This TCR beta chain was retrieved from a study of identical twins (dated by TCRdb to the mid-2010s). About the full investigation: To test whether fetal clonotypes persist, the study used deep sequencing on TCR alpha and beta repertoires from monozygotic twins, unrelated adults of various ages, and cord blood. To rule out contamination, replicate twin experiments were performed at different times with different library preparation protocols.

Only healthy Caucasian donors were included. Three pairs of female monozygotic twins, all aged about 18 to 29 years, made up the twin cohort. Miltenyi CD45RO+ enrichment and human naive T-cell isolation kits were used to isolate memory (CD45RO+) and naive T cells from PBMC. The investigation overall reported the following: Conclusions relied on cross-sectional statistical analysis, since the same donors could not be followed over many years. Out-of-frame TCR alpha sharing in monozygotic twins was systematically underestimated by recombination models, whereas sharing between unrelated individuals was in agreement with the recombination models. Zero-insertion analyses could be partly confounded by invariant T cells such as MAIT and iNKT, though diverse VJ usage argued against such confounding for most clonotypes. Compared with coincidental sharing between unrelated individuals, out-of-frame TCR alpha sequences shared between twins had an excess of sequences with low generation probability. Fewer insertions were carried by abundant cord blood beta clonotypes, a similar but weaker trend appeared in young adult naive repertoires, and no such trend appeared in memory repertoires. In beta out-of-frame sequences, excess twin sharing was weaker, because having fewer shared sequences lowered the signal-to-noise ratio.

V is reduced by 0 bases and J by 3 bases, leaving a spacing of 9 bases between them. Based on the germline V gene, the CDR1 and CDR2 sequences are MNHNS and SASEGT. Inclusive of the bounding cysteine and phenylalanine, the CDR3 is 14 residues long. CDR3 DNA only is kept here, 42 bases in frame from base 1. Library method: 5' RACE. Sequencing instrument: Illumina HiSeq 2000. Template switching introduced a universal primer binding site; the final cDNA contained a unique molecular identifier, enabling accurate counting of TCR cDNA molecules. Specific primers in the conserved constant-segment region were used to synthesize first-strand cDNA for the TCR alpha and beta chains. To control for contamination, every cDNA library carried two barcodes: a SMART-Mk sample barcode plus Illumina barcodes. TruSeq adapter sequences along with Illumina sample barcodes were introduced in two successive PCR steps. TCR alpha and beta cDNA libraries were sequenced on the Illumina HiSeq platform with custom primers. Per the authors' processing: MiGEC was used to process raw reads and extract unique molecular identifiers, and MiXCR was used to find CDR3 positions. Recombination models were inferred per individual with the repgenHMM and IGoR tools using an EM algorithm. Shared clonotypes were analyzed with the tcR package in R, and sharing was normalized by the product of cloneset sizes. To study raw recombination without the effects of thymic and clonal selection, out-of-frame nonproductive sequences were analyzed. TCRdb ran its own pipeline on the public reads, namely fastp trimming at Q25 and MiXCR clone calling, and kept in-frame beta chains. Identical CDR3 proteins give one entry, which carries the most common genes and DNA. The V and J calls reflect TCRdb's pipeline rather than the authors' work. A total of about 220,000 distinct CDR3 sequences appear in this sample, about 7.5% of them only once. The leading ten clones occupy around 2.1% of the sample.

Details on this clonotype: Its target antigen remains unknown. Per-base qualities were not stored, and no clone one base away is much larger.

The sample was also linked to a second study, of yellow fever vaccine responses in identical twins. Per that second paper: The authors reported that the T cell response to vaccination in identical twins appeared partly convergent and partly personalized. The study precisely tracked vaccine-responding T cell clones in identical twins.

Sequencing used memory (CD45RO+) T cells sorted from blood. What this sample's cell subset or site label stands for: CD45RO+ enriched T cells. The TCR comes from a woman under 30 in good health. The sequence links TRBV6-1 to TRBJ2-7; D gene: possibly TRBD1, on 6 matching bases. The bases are TGTGCCAGCAGTGAAGCTATCAGGGGCTACGAGCAGTACTTC. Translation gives CASSEAIRGYEQYF.